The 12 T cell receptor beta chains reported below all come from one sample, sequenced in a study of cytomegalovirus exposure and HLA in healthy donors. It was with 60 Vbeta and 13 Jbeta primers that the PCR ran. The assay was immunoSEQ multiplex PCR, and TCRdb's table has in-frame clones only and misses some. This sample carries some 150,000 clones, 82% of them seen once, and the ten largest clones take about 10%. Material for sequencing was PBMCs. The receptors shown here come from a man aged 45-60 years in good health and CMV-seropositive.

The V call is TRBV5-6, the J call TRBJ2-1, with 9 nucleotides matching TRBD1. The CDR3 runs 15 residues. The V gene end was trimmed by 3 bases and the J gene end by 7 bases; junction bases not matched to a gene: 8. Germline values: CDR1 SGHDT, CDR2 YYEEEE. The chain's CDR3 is CASSSYPGQGNEQFF. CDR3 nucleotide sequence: TGTGCCAGCAGCTCCTACCCGGGACAGGGAAATGAGCAGTTCTTC.

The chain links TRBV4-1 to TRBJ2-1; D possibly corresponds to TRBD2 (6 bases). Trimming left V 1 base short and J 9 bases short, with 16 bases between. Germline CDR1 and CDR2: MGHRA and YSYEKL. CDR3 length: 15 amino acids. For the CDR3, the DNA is TGCGCCAGCAGCCAAGCATTTTCGGGGGTTACTGAGCAGTTCTTC. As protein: CASSQAFSGVTEQFF.

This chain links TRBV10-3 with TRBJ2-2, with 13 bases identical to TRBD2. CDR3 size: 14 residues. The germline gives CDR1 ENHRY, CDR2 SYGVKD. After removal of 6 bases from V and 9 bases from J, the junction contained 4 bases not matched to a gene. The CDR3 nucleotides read TGTGCCATCAGAGGACTAGCGGGGGATAGGGAGCTGTTTTTT. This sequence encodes CAIRGLAGDRELFF.

The CDR3 reads CASSQQGTANTGELFF. For the CDR3, the DNA is TGTGCCAGCAGCCAACAAGGGACAGCGAACACCGGGGAGCTGTTTTTT. This chain connects TRBV7-3 to TRBJ2-2, with 7 bases fitting TRBD1. Trimming at V came to 5 bases and at J to 0 bases, leaving 6 bases not matched to a gene. The CDR3 loop spans 16 amino acids. Germline CDR1 SGHTA, CDR2 FQGTGA.

DNA for the CDR3: TGTGCCAGCACCCTTGGGACTAGCGGGGACAATGAGCAGTTCTTC. Translating it yields CASTLGTSGDNEQFF. This sequence joins TRBV7-2 and TRBJ2-1; 13 bases map to TRBD2. V was pared by 7 bases and J by 5 bases, with 5 bases of the junction left unmatched. Germline-derived CDR1 and CDR2 are SGHTA and FQGNSA. CDR3 length equals 15 residues.

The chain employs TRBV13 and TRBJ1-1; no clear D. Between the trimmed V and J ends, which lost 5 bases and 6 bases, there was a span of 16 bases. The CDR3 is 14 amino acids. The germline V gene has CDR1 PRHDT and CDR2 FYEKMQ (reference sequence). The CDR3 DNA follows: TGTGCCAGCAGCACTAACTCGGGTCTCCCTGAAGCTTTCTTT. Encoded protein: CASSTNSGLPEAFF. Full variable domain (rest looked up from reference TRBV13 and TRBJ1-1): AAGVIQSPRHLIKEKRETATLKCYPIPRHDTVYWYQQGPGQDPQFLISFYEKMQSDKGSIPDRFSAQQFSDYHSELNMSSLELGDSALYFCASSTNSGLPEAFFGQGTRLTVV.

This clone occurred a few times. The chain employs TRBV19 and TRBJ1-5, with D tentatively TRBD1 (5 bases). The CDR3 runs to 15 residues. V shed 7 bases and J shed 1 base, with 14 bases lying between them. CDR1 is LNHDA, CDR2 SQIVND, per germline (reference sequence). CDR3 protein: CASIIGRGSNQPQHF. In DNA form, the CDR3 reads TGTGCCAGTATAATCGGGCGGGGGAGCAATCAGCCCCAGCATTTT.

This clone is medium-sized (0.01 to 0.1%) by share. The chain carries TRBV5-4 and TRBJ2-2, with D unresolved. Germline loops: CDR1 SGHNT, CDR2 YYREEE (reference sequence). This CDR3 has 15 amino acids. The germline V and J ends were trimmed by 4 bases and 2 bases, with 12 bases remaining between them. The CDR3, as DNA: TGTGCCAGCAGCCCCGAGTTGAGTAACACCGGGGAGCTGTTTTTT. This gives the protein CASSPELSNTGELFF.

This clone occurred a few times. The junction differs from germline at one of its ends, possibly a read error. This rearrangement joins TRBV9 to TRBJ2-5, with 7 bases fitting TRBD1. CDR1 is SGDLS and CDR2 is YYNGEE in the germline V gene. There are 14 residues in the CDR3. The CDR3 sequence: CASSVDRVQETQYF. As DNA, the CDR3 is TGTGCCAGCAGTGTAGACAGGGTTCAAGAGACCCAGTACTTC.

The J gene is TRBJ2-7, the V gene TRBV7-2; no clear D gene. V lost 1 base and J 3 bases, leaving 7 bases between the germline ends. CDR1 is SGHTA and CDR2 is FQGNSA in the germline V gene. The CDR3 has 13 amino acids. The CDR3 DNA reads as TGTGCCAGCAGCTTAGTTAACGGCTACGAGCAGTACTTC. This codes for CASSLVNGYEQYF.

Here the CDR3 DNA reads TGCGCCAGCAGCCCACGACAACTAGCGGGAGGCCCGGAGCAGTTCTTC. This gives the protein CASSPRQLAGGPEQFF. V and J are TRBV4-3 and TRBJ2-1; 12 nucleotides line up with TRBD2. The length of the CDR3 is 16 residues. The germline V gene encodes CDR1 LGHNA and CDR2 YSLEER. Trimming cost V 4 bases and J 10 bases; bases outside gene matches: 11.

CDR3 DNA sequence: TGTGCCAGCAGCTTGGCCAGTGAAGCTTTCTTT. Translating gives CASSLASEAFF. The rearrangement uses TRBV5-4 and TRBJ1-1; D is ambiguous. Germline CDR1 is SGHNT and CDR2 is YYREEE (reference sequence). This CDR3 has 11 residues. The ends were cut back, 0 bases at V and 7 bases at J, with 4 bases in the middle.